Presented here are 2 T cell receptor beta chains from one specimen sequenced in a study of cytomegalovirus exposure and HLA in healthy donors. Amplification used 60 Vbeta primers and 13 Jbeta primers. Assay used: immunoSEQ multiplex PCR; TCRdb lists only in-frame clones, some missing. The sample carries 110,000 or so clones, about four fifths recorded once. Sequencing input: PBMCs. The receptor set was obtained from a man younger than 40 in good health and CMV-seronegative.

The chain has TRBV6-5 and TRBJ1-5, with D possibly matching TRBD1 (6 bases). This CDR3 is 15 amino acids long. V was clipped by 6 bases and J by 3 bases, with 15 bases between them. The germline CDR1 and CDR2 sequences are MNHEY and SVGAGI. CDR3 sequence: CASRPHRAVNQPQHF. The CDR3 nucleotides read TGTGCCAGCAGGCCACACAGGGCCGTCAATCAGCCCCAGCATTTT.

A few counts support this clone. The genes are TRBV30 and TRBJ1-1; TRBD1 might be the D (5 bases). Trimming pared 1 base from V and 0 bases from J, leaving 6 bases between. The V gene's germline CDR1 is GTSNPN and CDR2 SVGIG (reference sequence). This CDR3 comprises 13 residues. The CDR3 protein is CAWSGQLNTEAFF. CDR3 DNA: TGTGCCTGGAGTGGACAGTTGAACACTGAAGCTTTCTTT.